These 22 T cell receptor beta chains originate from one sample sequenced in a study of blood T cell repertoires in COVID-19. Data came from immunoSEQ multiplex PCR; TCRdb stores just in-frame clones and leaves some out. The sample yields about 43,000 clones, around 79% seen once. The sample was peripheral blood. Every receptor here comes from a woman between 55 and 75 years old with acute or convalescent COVID-19.

V gene TRBV23-1 combines with J gene TRBJ1-6; 9 bases are a match to TRBD1. TRBV23-1 is given ORF status, its function remaining uncertain. V shed 0 bases and J 3 bases; nucleotides not matched to a gene: 3. This CDR3 has 17 amino acids. This CDR3 is CASSQSTGGVYNSPLHF. CDR3 DNA: TGCGCCAGCAGTCAATCGACAGGGGGAGTCTATAATTCACCCCTCCACTTT.

The chain employs TRBV19 and TRBJ1-6; possibly TRBD1 for D (5 bases). Germline CDR1 reads LNHDA; CDR2 reads SQIVND (reference sequence). The ends were cut back, 7 bases at V and 4 bases at J, with 11 bases in the middle. This CDR3 has 14 amino acids. The CDR3 reads CASTGGRYNSPLHF. The CDR3 DNA follows: TGTGCCAGTACCGGGGGACGGTATAATTCACCCCTCCACTTT.

The J gene is TRBJ1-5, the V gene TRBV5-4; 9 nucleotides line up with TRBD1. The trim removed 6 bases at V and 1 base at J, leaving 14 bases unmatched. This CDR3 contains 18 residues. Per germline, CDR1 SGHNT and CDR2 YYREEE (reference sequence). CDR3 sequence reads: CASTMIRDREVSNQPQHF. The CDR3 nucleotides are TGTGCCAGCACCATGATCCGGGACAGGGAAGTAAGCAATCAGCCCCAGCATTTT.

The chain has TRBV6-6 and TRBJ2-3, with 10 positions matching TRBD1. V trimming: 7 bases; J trimming: 2 bases; junction bases outside the gene matches: 3. In germline, CDR1 is MNHNY, CDR2 SVGAGI (reference sequence). The CDR3 has 14 amino acids. This CDR3 reads CASKGQGITDTQYF. The CDR3 DNA reads as TGTGCCAGCAAGGGACAGGGGATCACAGATACGCAGTATTTT.

The chain's CDR3 is CASSANVGFGEQFF. The CDR3 nucleotides are TGTGCCAGCAGCGCTAACGTTGGTTTTGGTGAGCAGTTCTTC. The chain combines TRBV5-6 with TRBJ2-1; D gene ambiguous. CDR3 length: 14 amino acids. Trimming took off 4 bases at V and 9 bases at J, with 17 bases between the two ends. Germline CDR1 SGHDT, CDR2 YYEEEE.

The V call is TRBV6-1, the J call TRBJ1-5; D gene ambiguous. V was pared by 3 bases and J by 0 bases, with 9 bases between. This CDR3 has 15 residues. CDR1 is MNHNS, CDR2 SASEGT, per germline. The CDR3 DNA follows: TGTGCCAGCAGTGACCTAGCGTATAGCAATCAGCCCCAGCATTTT. Translated: CASSDLAYSNQPQHF.

This clone was detected only once. The rearrangement uses TRBV4-3 and TRBJ2-2, with 7 bases aligning to TRBD1. Germline trimming cut 8 bases from V and 2 bases from J; bases unmatched to any gene: 5. Germline V gene lookup returns CDR1 LGHNA and CDR2 YSLEER. CDR3 length: 14 amino acids. The CDR3 spells CASRQGPNTGELFF. CDR3 in DNA: TGCGCCAGCCGACAGGGACCCAACACCGGGGAGCTGTTTTTT.

The chain combines TRBV2 with TRBJ1-5; no clear D. The CDR3 is 15 residues long. Trimming took off 4 bases at V and 0 bases at J, with 10 bases between the two ends. Germline-derived CDR1 and CDR2 are SNHLY and FYNNEI. The CDR3 DNA follows: TGTGCCAGCAGTGTATTCCGGTATAGCAATCAGCCCCAGCATTTT. Residues: CASSVFRYSNQPQHF. The full variable domain, with the rest looked up from reference TRBV2 and TRBJ1-5, is EPEVTQTPSHQVTQMGQEVILRCVPISNHLYFYWYRQILGQKVEFLVSFYNNEISEKSEIFDDQFSVERPDGSNFTLKIRSTKLEDSAMYFCASSVFRYSNQPQHFGDGTRLSIL.

The gene calls are TRBV3-1 (or the pseudogene TRBV3-2) and TRBJ2-7; a possible D gene is TRBD2 (5 bases). In germline, CDR1 is LGHDT, CDR2 YNNKEL (reference sequence). Trimming removed 1 base at V and 5 bases at J, with 9 bases between. The CDR3 totals 13 residues. The CDR3 here is CASSQGSGDEQYF. As DNA, the CDR3 is TGTGCCAGCAGCCAAGGATCCGGGGACGAGCAGTACTTC.

This clone has just one count. The genes are TRBV11-2 and TRBJ1-2; 8 bases map to TRBD1. The germline V gene has CDR1 SGHAT and CDR2 FQNNGV. The ends lost 3 bases at V and 8 bases at J; junction bases unmatched: 8. The CDR3 is 14 amino acids. The DNA for the CDR3 is TGTGCCAGCAGCTTGGGGCAGGGGGCTTCGGGCTACACCTTC. It translates to CASSLGQGASGYTF. The full variable domain, rest sourced from reference TRBV11-2 and TRBJ1-2, is EAGVAQSPRYKIIEKRQSVAFWCNPISGHATLYWYQQILGQGPKLLIQFQNNGVVDDSQLPKDRFSAERLKGVDSTLKIQPAKLEDSAVYLCASSLGQGASGYTFGSGTRLTVV.

The CDR3 loop reads CASSENGLYGYTF. In DNA, the CDR3 is TGTGCCAGCAGTGAAAATGGGCTTTATGGCTACACCTTC. The V gene is TRBV2, the J gene TRBJ1-2; D unclear. The V gene's germline CDR1 is SNHLY and CDR2 FYNNEI. The V and J ends lost 2 bases and 5 bases respectively, with 9 bases between them. This CDR3 comprises 13 residues.

The chain uses TRBV15 and TRBJ2-7, with 7 bases matching TRBD1. This CDR3 is 16 amino acids long. The germline V gene encodes CDR1 LNHNV and CDR2 YYDKDF (reference sequence). Trimming cost V 2 bases and J 1 base; bases outside gene matches: 8. The chain's CDR3 is CATSRTQGFGSYEQYF. In nucleotides, the CDR3 is TGTGCCACCAGCAGAACACAGGGGTTTGGGTCCTACGAGCAGTACTTC. Drawing the rest from reference TRBV15 and TRBJ2-7, the complete variable domain is DAMVIQNPRYQVTQFGKPVTLSCSQTLNHNVMYWYQQKSSQAPKLLFHYYDKDFNNEADTPDNFQSRRPNTSFCFLDIRSPGLGDTAMYLCATSRTQGFGSYEQYFGPGTRLTVT.

The V and J genes are TRBV4-2 and TRBJ1-5; D is uncertain. The germline gives CDR1 LGHNA, CDR2 YNFKEQ. V lost 0 bases and J 0 bases, leaving 9 bases between the germline ends. The length of the CDR3 is 16 residues. The CDR3 DNA is TGTGCCAGCAGCCAAGATTTAGCAGTTAGCAATCAGCCCCAGCATTTT. Translating gives CASSQDLAVSNQPQHF.

In this sample, this clone turned up once. The rearrangement links TRBV2 to TRBJ1-3; perhaps TRBD1 as D (6 bases). Germline-derived CDR1 and CDR2 are SNHLY and FYNNEI. V lost 6 bases and J 4 bases, leaving 10 bases between the germline ends. The CDR3 sequence is 13 residues long. The CDR3 DNA follows: TGTGCCAGCAGACAGGGATACGGAAACACCATATATTTT. Amino acid sequence: CASRQGYGNTIYF.

This rearrangement joins TRBV30 to TRBJ2-3, with D perhaps TRBD1 (6 bases). The CDR3 is 15 amino acids. Germline V gene data show CDR1 as GTSNPN and CDR2 as SVGIG (reference sequence). V lost 2 bases and J lost 3, with 15 bases in between. The CDR3 nucleotides read TGTGCCTGGAGTCAGGGGTGGGGGAAGACAGATACGCAGTATTTT. It yields the protein CAWSQGWGKTDTQYF.

The chain joins TRBV10-2 to TRBJ2-7; D is possibly TRBD1 (5 bases). CDR3 size: 14 residues. Germline V gene sequence: CDR1 WSHSY, CDR2 SAAADI. Trimming took off 7 bases at V and 0 bases at J, with 13 bases between the two ends. Here the CDR3 reads CASNRQFGSYEQYF. CDR3 DNA sequence: TGCGCCAGCAACAGACAGTTCGGCTCCTACGAGCAGTACTTC.

The chain has TRBV27 and TRBJ1-4; 9 nucleotides match TRBD1. CDR1 is MNHEY and CDR2 is SMNVEV in the germline V gene (reference sequence). The CDR3 loop spans 14 amino acids. With V trimmed by 6 bases and J by 6 bases, 5 bases remained unmatched. CDR3 sequence reads: CASSHRGLDEKLFF. The CDR3 bases are TGTGCCAGCAGCCACAGGGGGCTGGATGAAAAACTGTTTTTT. The full variable domain, its missing parts supplied by reference TRBV27 and TRBJ1-4, is EAQVTQNPRYLITVTGKKLTVTCSQNMNHEYMSWYRQDPGLGLRQIYYSMNVEVTDKGDVPEGYKVSRKEKRNFPLILESPSPNQTSLYFCASSHRGLDEKLFFGSGTQLSVL.

The chain employs TRBV6-5 and TRBJ1-6, with D unclear. Looked up from germline, CDR1 is MNHEY and CDR2 is SVGAGI. This CDR3 comprises 12 residues. Trimming pared 8 bases from V and 9 bases from J, leaving 11 bases between. CDR3 coding DNA: TGTGCCAGCCGACGGGAGACTTCACCCCTCCACTTT. Translated, it gives CASRRETSPLHF.

This rearrangement joins TRBV5-1 to TRBJ2-3; 11 bases are a match to TRBD2. Per germline, CDR1 SGHRS and CDR2 YFSETQ. J was trimmed by 5 bases and V by 4 bases; bases with no gene match: 3. This CDR3 is 14 amino acids long. CDR3 protein: CASSPGTSGDTQYF. CDR3 coding DNA: TGCGCCAGCAGCCCTGGGACTAGCGGAGATACGCAGTATTTT.

This sequence joins TRBV29-1 and TRBJ2-7; D is unresolved. CDR3 length: 13 amino acids. Germline CDR1 and CDR2: SQVTM and ANQGSEA. The germline V and J ends were trimmed by 4 bases and 9 bases, with 19 bases remaining between them. CDR3 nucleotide sequence: TGCAGCGTTGTGTCCACTTACGACTTCGCGCAGTACTTC. Its translation: CSVVSTYDFAQYF.

The gene calls are TRBV5-6 and TRBJ2-3; 7 nucleotides match TRBD1. The CDR3 length is 13 residues. Germline lookup yields CDR1 SGHDT and CDR2 YYEEEE. Losses at the gene ends were 10 bases for V and 1 base for J; bases not matched to a gene: 6. DNA of the CDR3: TGTGCCGGGAATCAGGGGGGCACAGATACGCAGTATTTT. This encodes CAGNQGGTDTQYF.

Only a few counts were recorded for this clone. The chain couples TRBV30 to TRBJ1-2; 9 bases line up with TRBD1. The V gene end was trimmed by 6 bases and the J gene end by 4 bases; junction bases not matched to a gene: 15. This CDR3 is 16 amino acids long. From germline, CDR1 is GTSNPN and CDR2 SVGIG (reference sequence). The chain's CDR3 is CACNQPTGGNFYGYTF. In nucleotides, the CDR3 is TGTGCCTGCAACCAACCGACAGGGGGTAACTTCTATGGCTACACCTTC.